The 20 T cell receptor beta chains below come from one sample, sequenced in a study of early T cells in non-severe SARS-CoV-2 infection (dated by TCRdb to the early 2020s). Library preparation used 5' RACE. Reads for this sample came from a NextSeq 500. In-frame beta chains were kept once TCRdb had trimmed the public reads at Q25 with fastp and called clones with MiXCR. Every CDR3 protein is listed once, alongside the most common genes and DNA of its rows. This sample comprises about 30,000 distinct CDR3 sequences, approximately 5.5% of them detected only once. The ten largest make up around 3.4% of the sample. The sequencing sample was made of whole blood. The receptors come from an adult who was a healthcare worker with PCR-confirmed SARS-CoV-2 infection or an uninfected control (not recorded which).

The V gene is TRBV4-2, the J gene TRBJ2-2; 9 nucleotides match TRBD2. From germline, CDR1 is LGHNA and CDR2 YNFKEQ. V was pared by 2 bases and J by 1 base, with 2 bases of the junction left unmatched. The CDR3 totals 16 residues. This CDR3 reads CASSQRLAENTGELFF. The CDR3 DNA is TGTGCCAGCAGCCAACGACTAGCGGAGAACACCGGGGAGCTGTTTTTT.

This clonotype appeared many times. The J gene is TRBJ2-7, the V gene TRBV28; a possible D gene is TRBD1 (6 bases). Trimming stripped 3 bases from V and 4 bases from J, with 16 bases between. Germline V CDR1 and CDR2: MDHEN, SYDVKM. This CDR3 is built from 15 residues. The CDR3 DNA follows: TGTGCCAGCAGTTTCAGGGTGGCAGGGGCATACGAGCAGTACTTC. It translates to CASSFRVAGAYEQYF.

The gene calls are TRBV6-2 or TRBV6-3 and TRBJ2-1; maybe TRBD2 (5 bases). The CDR3 is 14 amino acids. Trimming cost V 0 bases and J 6 bases, with 9 bases left between them. Germline V gene sequence: CDR1 MNHEY, CDR2 SVGEGT. CDR3 amino acids: CASSYSWTPNEQFF. CDR3 nucleotides: TGTGCCAGCAGTTACTCGTGGACTCCCAATGAGCAGTTCTTC.

V usage is TRBV27 and J usage is TRBJ2-3; possible D gene TRBD2, 5 bases. From germline, CDR1 is MNHEY and CDR2 SMNVEV (reference sequence). This CDR3 region has 17 residues. V dropped 3 bases and J dropped 3 bases, with 19 bases sitting between them. In DNA form, the CDR3 reads TGTGCCAGCAGTTTCAGTTTAGGGAGAGGCCCGACAGATACGCAGTATTTT. Protein product: CASSFSLGRGPTDTQYF.

This clonotype was observed at least ten times. V gene TRBV3-1 combines with J gene TRBJ1-1, with TRBD1 identical over 7 bases. The ends lost 2 bases at V and 4 bases at J; junction bases unmatched: 4. Germline V gene data show CDR1 as LGHDT and CDR2 as YNNKEL (reference sequence). The CDR3 runs to 14 residues. CDR3 residues: CASSQLTGITEAFF. The CDR3 DNA is TGTGCCAGCAGCCAATTGACAGGGATCACTGAAGCTTTCTTT. Full variable domain (missing parts from reference TRBV3-1 and TRBJ1-1): DTAVSQTPKYLVTQMGNDKSIKCEQNLGHDTMYWYKQDSKKFLKIMFSYNNKELIINETVPNRFSPKSPDKAHLNLHINSLELGDSAVYFCASSQLTGITEAFFGQGTRLTVV.

Only a few counts were recorded for this clonotype. V gene TRBV12-3 or TRBV12-4 combines with J gene TRBJ2-7, with 11 bases that match TRBD2. The CDR3 runs to 15 residues. V dropped 7 bases and J dropped 1; count of bases not matched to a gene: 6. The CDR3 region is CASTPRLAGSYEQYF. In DNA, the CDR3 is TGTGCCAGCACCCCCCGACTAGCGGGGTCCTACGAGCAGTACTTC.

This clonotype was seen more than once but under ten times. The chain carries TRBV7-9 and TRBJ1-1, with 8 positions matching TRBD1. V lost 5 bases, J lost 0 bases, and 8 bases stayed unmatched. The CDR3 is 16 amino acids. Germline V gene lookup returns CDR1 SEHNR and CDR2 FQNEAQ (reference sequence). This chain's CDR3 is CASSPRTGSMNTEAFF. Written as DNA, the CDR3 is TGTGCCAGCAGCCCACGGACAGGGTCGATGAACACTGAAGCTTTCTTT.

This clonotype was counted ten times or more. The chain links TRBV11-2 to TRBJ1-5, with D hard to call. Trimming took 5 bases from V and 0 from J, leaving 11 bases between them. The CDR3 contains 15 residues. Germline V gene lookup returns CDR1 SGHAT and CDR2 FQNNGV. The CDR3 loop is CASSPYYNSNQPQHF. In nucleotides, the CDR3 is TGTGCCAGCAGCCCGTATTACAATAGCAATCAGCCCCAGCATTTT.

The chain has TRBV18 and TRBJ1-1, with TRBD1 matching 7 bases. The CDR3 spans 15 residues. CDR1 KGHSH and CDR2 LQKENI come from the germline V gene. The V and J ends lost 2 bases and 6 bases, in that order; junction bases with no gene match: 9. This CDR3 reads CASSPERGPRSEAFF. The CDR3 DNA sequence: TGTGCCAGCTCACCAGAAAGGGGGCCGCGCTCTGAAGCTTTCTTT.

This chain connects TRBV7-8 to TRBJ1-6; D may be TRBD1 (5 bases). The CDR3 has 14 amino acids. Germline V gene data show CDR1 as SGHVS and CDR2 as FQNEAQ. V lost 1 base, J lost 7 bases, and 8 bases lay in between. CDR3 protein: CASSLDRRNSPLHF. CDR3 bases: TGTGCCAGCAGCTTAGACAGGAGAAATTCACCCCTCCACTTT.

This clonotype was seen at least ten times. This chain joins TRBV7-2 and TRBJ2-1; TRBD2 agrees at 8 bases. V shed 5 bases, J shed 0 bases, and the junction held 3 bases outside the gene matches. Germline CDR1 is SGHTA and CDR2 is FQGNSA. This CDR3 comprises 15 residues. The CDR3 sequence: CASSARGGSYNEQFF. The CDR3 DNA follows: TGTGCCAGCAGCGCACGGGGGGGCTCCTACAATGAGCAGTTCTTC.

This clonotype was observed many times. The chain recombines TRBV11-2 with TRBJ2-1; 8 nucleotides match TRBD2. J was trimmed by 6 bases and V by 5 bases; bases with no gene match: 15. The CDR3 covers 17 residues. Germline CDR1 and CDR2: SGHAT and FQNNGV. The CDR3: CASSPGTSRAYGNEQFF. The CDR3 bases are TGTGCCAGCAGCCCGGGGACTAGTAGGGCGTACGGCAATGAGCAGTTCTTC.

A note on this clonotype: This could be a read error, since a much larger clone is one nucleotide away. The V and J genes are TRBV7-3 and TRBJ2-7; D is perhaps TRBD2 (6 bases). Germline V gene lookup returns CDR1 SGHTA and CDR2 FQGTGA. V was shortened by 5 bases and J by 7 bases, with 21 bases between the two germline ends. The CDR3 consists of 15 residues. The CDR3 DNA reads TGTGCCAGCAGCCCCCAGACTAGTCTAGAAGGTGAGCAGTACTTC. It specifies CASSPQTSLEGEQYF.

Many counts were recorded for this clonotype. The chain couples TRBV7-2 to TRBJ2-2; unclear D gene. V lost 1 base and J lost 0, with 9 bases in between. The germline V gene encodes CDR1 SGHTA and CDR2 FQGNSA. The CDR3 is made up of 16 amino acids. CDR3 coding DNA: TGTGCCAGCAGCTTAGGTGGGGTAGCGAACACCGGGGAGCTGTTTTTT. Amino acid sequence: CASSLGGVANTGELFF.

This clonotype has a count of ten or more. The J gene is TRBJ2-1, the V gene TRBV20-1, with D perhaps TRBD2 (5 bases). The ends were cut back, 1 base at V and 7 bases at J, with 14 bases in the middle. This CDR3 is 14 amino acids long. The germline gives CDR1 DFQATT, CDR2 SNEGSKA (reference sequence). CDR3 bases: TGCAGTGCTAGAGTGCCTAGCTATTGGAATGAGCAGTTCTTC. Amino acids: CSARVPSYWNEQFF.

This clonotype was recorded at least ten times. The V call is TRBV20-1, the J call TRBJ2-4; perhaps TRBD1 as D (6 bases). Germline CDR1 and CDR2: DFQATT and SNEGSKA (reference sequence). The V gene lost 5 bases and the J gene lost 3 bases, with 11 bases spanning the gap. This CDR3 is 13 amino acids long. CDR3 DNA sequence: TGCAGTGCTCCTACGACAGGCAAAAACATTCAGTACTTC. It specifies CSAPTTGKNIQYF.

Only a few counts were recorded for this clonotype. This sequence joins TRBV18 and TRBJ2-7; D gene ambiguous. The CDR3 is 13 amino acids. With 3 bases removed from V and 2 bases from J, the gap between germline ends came to 8 bases. In germline, CDR1 is KGHSH, CDR2 LQKENI. CDR3 loop: CASSPWSTYEQYF. In DNA form, the CDR3 reads TGTGCCAGCTCACCTTGGTCCACCTACGAGCAGTACTTC.

This chain's CDR3 is CASSFNLGRLYSNQPQHF. The DNA for the CDR3 is TGTGCCAGCAGCTTTAATTTAGGACGGCTTTATAGCAATCAGCCCCAGCATTTT. The rearrangement links TRBV7-8 to TRBJ1-5, with D uncertain. CDR1 and CDR2 (germline): SGHVS, FQNEAQ. The CDR3 contains 18 residues. V dropped 3 bases and J dropped 0 bases, with 18 bases sitting between them.

This clonotype was counted ten times or more. The chain combines TRBV12-3 or TRBV12-4 with TRBJ1-1; D is undetermined. The CDR3 loop spans 14 amino acids. Deletions cut 1 base from V and 6 bases from J, with 12 bases between. The CDR3 region has the DNA TGTGCCAGCAGTTTAGTAGGGTATCGCGCTGAAGCTTTCTTT. Protein: CASSLVGYRAEAFF.

This clonotype was seen at least ten times. The rearrangement links TRBV6-5 to TRBJ1-5, with a tentative D call TRBD1 (5 bases). The CDR3 length is 15 residues. Trimming removed 4 bases at V and 0 bases at J, with 10 bases between. CDR1 and CDR2 (germline): MNHEY, SVGAGI. CDR3 region: CASSWDRYSNQPQHF. CDR3 bases: TGTGCCAGCAGTTGGGACCGGTATAGCAATCAGCCCCAGCATTTT.